The entry that follows covers one T cell receptor beta chain sequence. The data were taken from a study of OX40 agonist ivuxolimab in advanced cancers. Study overall: Eligibility admitted prior anti-PD-1, anti-PD-L1 or anti-CTLA-4 therapy; about 42% had some.

The CDR3 has 16 amino acids. The trim removed 1 base at V and 4 bases at J, leaving 5 bases unmatched. The germline V gene has CDR1 SGHTA and CDR2 FQGNSA. This table comes from immunoSEQ multiplex PCR, and its TCRdb copy is limited to in-frame clones, with some not included. The sample yields 23,000 or so clones, 80% to 85% seen once. This sequence originates from an adult with an advanced solid tumor such as melanoma, head and neck, liver or kidney cancer. The source material was CD4+ or CD8+ T cells sorted from blood, sampled in a trial of the OX40 agonist ivuxolimab. V usage is TRBV7-2 and J usage is TRBJ2-7; 12 nucleotides match TRBD2. For the CDR3, the DNA is TGTGCCAGCAGCTTAGGACTAGCGGGAGTCTCTTACGAGCAGTACTTC. Its translation is CASSLGLAGVSYEQYF.